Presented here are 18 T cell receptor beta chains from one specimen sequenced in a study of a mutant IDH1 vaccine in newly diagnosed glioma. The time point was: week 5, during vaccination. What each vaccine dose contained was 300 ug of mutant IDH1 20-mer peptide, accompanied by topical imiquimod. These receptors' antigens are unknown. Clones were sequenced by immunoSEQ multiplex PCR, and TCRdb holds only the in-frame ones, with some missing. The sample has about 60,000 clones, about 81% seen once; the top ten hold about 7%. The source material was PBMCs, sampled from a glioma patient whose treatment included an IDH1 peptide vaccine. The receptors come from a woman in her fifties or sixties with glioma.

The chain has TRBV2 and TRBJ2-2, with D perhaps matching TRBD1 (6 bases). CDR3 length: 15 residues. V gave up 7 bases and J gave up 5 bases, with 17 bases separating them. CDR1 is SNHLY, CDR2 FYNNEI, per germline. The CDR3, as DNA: TGTGCCAGCATACAGGGACGCGGACTGACCGGGGAGCTGTTTTTT. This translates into CASIQGRGLTGELFF.

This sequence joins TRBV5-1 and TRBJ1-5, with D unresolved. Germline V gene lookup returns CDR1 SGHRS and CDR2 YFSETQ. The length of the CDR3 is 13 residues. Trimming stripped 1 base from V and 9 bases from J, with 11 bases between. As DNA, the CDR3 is TGCGCCAGCAGCTTGAAGGGCGGGAGGCCCCAGCATTTT. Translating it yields CASSLKGGRPQHF.

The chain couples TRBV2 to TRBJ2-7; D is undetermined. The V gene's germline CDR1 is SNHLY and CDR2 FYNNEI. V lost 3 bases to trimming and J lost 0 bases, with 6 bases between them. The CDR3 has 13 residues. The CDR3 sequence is CASSDALSYEQYF. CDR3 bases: TGTGCCAGCAGTGATGCCCTCTCCTACGAGCAGTACTTC.

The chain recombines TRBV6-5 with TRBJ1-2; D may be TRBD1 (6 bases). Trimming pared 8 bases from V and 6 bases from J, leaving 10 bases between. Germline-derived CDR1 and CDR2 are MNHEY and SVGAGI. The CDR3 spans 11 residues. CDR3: CASEGGNGYTF. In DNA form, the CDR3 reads TGTGCCAGCGAGGGGGGAAATGGCTACACCTTC.

The CDR3 reads CASSLTSGGTEAFF. CDR3 nucleotide sequence: TGTGCCAGCAGCTTAACCAGCGGGGGCACTGAAGCTTTCTTT. This chain connects TRBV7-9 to TRBJ1-1; D might be TRBD1 (5 bases). The CDR3 length is 14 residues. Germline values: CDR1 SEHNR, CDR2 FQNEAQ (reference sequence). Between the trimmed V and J ends, which lost 2 bases and 4 bases, there was a span of 11 bases.

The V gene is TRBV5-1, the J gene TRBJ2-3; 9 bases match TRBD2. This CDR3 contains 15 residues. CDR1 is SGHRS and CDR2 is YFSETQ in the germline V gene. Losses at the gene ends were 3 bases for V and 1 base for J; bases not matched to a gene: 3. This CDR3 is CASSSSGGRTDTQYF. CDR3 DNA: TGCGCCAGCAGCTCCAGCGGGGGGCGCACAGATACGCAGTATTTT.

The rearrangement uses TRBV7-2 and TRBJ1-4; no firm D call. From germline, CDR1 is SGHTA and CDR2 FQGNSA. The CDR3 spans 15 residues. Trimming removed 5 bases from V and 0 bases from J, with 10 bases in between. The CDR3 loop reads CASSPDWATNEKLFF. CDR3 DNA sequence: TGTGCCAGCAGCCCGGATTGGGCAACTAATGAAAAACTGTTTTTT.

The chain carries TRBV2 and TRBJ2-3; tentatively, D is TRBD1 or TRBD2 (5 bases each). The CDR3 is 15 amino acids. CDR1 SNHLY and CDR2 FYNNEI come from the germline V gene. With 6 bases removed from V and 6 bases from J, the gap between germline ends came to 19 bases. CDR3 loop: CASSRDRGGGDTQYF. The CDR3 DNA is TGTGCCAGCAGCCGAGATCGGGGTGGGGGTGATACGCAGTATTTT.

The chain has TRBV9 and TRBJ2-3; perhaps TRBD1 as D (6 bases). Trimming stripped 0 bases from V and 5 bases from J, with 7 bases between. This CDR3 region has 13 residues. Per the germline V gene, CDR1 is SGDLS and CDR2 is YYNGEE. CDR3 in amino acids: CASSVEGGDTQYF. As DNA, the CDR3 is TGTGCCAGCAGCGTAGAAGGGGGAGATACGCAGTATTTT.

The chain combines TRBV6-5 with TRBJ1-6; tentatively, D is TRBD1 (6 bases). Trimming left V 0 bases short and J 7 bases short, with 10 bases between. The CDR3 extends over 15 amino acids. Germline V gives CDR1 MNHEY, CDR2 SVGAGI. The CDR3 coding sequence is TGTGCCAGCAGTTACTCGCAGGGGAGCAATTCACCCCTCCACTTT. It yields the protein CASSYSQGSNSPLHF.

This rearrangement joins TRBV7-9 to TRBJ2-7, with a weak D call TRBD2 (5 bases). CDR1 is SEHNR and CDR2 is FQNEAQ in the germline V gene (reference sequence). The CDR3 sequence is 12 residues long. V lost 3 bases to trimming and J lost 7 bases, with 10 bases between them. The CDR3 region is CASSFARTEQYF. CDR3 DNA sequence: TGTGCCAGCAGCTTCGCAAGGACTGAGCAGTACTTC.

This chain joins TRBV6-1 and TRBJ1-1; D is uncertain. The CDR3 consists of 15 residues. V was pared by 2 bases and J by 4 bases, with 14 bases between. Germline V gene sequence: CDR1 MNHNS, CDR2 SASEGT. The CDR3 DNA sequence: TGTGCCAGCAGTGAAAGGAGGGTGGCTAGCACTGAAGCTTTCTTT. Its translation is CASSERRVASTEAFF.

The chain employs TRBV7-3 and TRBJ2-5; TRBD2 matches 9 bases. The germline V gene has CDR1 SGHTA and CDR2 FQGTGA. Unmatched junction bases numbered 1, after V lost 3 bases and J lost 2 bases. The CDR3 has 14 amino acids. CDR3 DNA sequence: TGTGCCAGCAGCTTTCTAGCGGGGCAAGAGACCCAGTACTTC. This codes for CASSFLAGQETQYF.

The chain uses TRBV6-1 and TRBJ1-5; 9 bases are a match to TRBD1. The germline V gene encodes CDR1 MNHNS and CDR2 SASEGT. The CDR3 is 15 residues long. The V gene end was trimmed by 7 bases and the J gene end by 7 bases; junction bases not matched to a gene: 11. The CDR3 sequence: CASKSDRGEWQPQHF. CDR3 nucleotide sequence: TGTGCCAGCAAATCGGACAGGGGTGAGTGGCAGCCCCAGCATTTT.

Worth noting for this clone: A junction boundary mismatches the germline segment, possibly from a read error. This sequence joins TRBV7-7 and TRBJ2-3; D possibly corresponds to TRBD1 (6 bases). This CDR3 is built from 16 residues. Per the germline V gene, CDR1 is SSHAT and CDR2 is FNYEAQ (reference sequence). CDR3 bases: TGTGCTAGCAGCTTGGGTGACAGGATTGACACAGATACGCAGTATTTT. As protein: CASSLGDRIDTDTQYF.

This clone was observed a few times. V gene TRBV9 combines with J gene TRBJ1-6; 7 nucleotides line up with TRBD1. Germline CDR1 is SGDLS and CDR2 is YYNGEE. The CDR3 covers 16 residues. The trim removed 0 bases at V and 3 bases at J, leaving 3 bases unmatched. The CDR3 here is CASSVEGGNYNSPLHF. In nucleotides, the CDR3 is TGTGCCAGCAGCGTAGAAGGGGGCAACTATAATTCACCCCTCCACTTT.

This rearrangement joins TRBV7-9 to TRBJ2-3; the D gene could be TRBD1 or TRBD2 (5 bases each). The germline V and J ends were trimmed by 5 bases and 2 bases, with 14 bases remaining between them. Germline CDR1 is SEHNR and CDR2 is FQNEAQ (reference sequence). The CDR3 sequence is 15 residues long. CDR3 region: CASSPGTVVTDTQYF. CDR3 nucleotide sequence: TGTGCCAGCAGCCCCGGGACGGTAGTCACAGATACGCAGTATTTT. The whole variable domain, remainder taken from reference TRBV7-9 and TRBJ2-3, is DTGVSQNPRHKITKRGQNVTFRCDPISEHNRLYWYRQTLGQGPEFLTYFQNEAQLEKSRLLSDRFSAERPKGSFSTLEIQRTEQGDSAMYLCASSPGTVVTDTQYFGPGTRLTVL.

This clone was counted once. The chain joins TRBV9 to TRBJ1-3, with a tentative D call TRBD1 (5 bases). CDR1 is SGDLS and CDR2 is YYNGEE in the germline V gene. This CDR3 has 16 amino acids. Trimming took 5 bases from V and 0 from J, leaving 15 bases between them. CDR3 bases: TGTGCCAGCAGTTCCGCGGGTAGGGGCTCTGGAAACACCATATATTTT. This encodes CASSSAGRGSGNTIYF.